The 32 T cell receptor beta chains in this list originate from one sample, sequenced in a study of OX40 agonist ivuxolimab in advanced cancers. Sequenced by immunoSEQ multiplex PCR; TCRdb stores in-frame clones only, minus some. Of roughly 100,000 clones detected, about 92% appear once; the ten largest clones hold around 1.6%. The specimen comprised CD4+ or CD8+ T cells sorted from blood, sampled in a trial of the OX40 agonist ivuxolimab. All receptors derive from an adult with an advanced solid tumor such as melanoma, head and neck, liver or kidney cancer.

The V and J genes are TRBV7-9 and TRBJ2-7, with TRBD1 as a possible D gene (5 bases). The germline V and J ends were trimmed by 7 bases and 1 base, with 11 bases remaining between them. This CDR3 region has 13 residues. The germline gives CDR1 SEHNR, CDR2 FQNEAQ (reference sequence). The CDR3 here is CASNIAGSYEQYF. Written as DNA, the CDR3 is TGTGCCAGCAATATCGCAGGGTCCTACGAGCAGTACTTC.

The chain employs TRBV6-5 and TRBJ2-3, with a weak D call TRBD1 (5 bases). Germline loops: CDR1 MNHEY, CDR2 SVGAGI. The V end lost 2 bases, the J end lost 6 bases, and 15 bases lay between the germline ends. This CDR3 region has 15 residues. DNA for the CDR3: TGTGCCAGCAGTTACGGGGCAGGGTCATCCGATACGCAGTATTTT. Amino acids: CASSYGAGSSDTQYF.

The V and J genes are TRBV28 and TRBJ2-7; 13 bases align to TRBD2. The V gene end was trimmed by 5 bases and the J gene end by 6 bases; junction bases not matched to a gene: 7. CDR1 is MDHEN, CDR2 SYDVKM, per germline. The CDR3 consists of 15 residues. CDR3 protein: CASSLGLAGVSEQYF. The DNA of the CDR3 is TGTGCCAGCAGTCTAGGACTAGCGGGAGTAAGCGAGCAGTACTTC.

V gene TRBV10-3 combines with J gene TRBJ1-2; D unclear. This CDR3 spans 16 amino acids. Germline-derived CDR1 and CDR2 are ENHRY and SYGVKD. Trimming cost V 4 bases and J 6 bases, with 21 bases left between them. CDR3 nucleotides: TGTGCCATCAGTGGTGACGCTCAGGAGCGGAAAAATGGCTACACCTTC. Its protein product is CAISGDAQERKNGYTF.

The chain has TRBV9 and TRBJ2-1; 10 bases are a match to TRBD2. The CDR3 extends over 16 amino acids. The trim removed 4 bases at V and 7 bases at J, leaving 11 bases unmatched. CDR1 SGDLS and CDR2 YYNGEE come from the germline V gene. The CDR3: CASSQLAGGPGNEQFF. The CDR3 bases are TGTGCCAGCAGCCAATTAGCGGGAGGCCCGGGGAATGAGCAGTTCTTC.

This chain links TRBV7-6 with TRBJ2-2; no reliable D call. CDR1 SGHVS and CDR2 FNYEAQ come from the germline V gene. Trimming left V 1 base short and J 4 bases short, with 7 bases between. The CDR3 contains 14 residues. For the CDR3, the DNA is TGTGCCAGCAGCTTAGGACGGAGCACCGGGGAGCTGTTTTTT. Residues: CASSLGRSTGELFF.

Ten or more counts support this clone. The chain couples TRBV21-1 to TRBJ1-5. TRBV21-1 is recorded as a pseudogene. The CDR3 is 16 residues long. The CDR3 reads CASSKGGCRANQPQHF. The CDR3 bases are TGTGCCAGCAGCAAAGGGGGGTGCAGGGCCAATCAGCCCCAGCATTTT.

This chain joins TRBV28 and TRBJ1-2; unclear D gene. Trimming took 6 bases from V and 0 from J, leaving 8 bases between them. Germline V CDR1 and CDR2: MDHEN, SYDVKM. CDR3 length: 13 residues. The DNA of the CDR3 is TGTGCCAGCAGGCGGGTTCCTAACTATGGCTACACCTTC. It specifies CASRRVPNYGYTF.

The gene calls are TRBV7-2 and TRBJ2-7; TRBD2 matches at 7 bases. CDR1 is SGHTA and CDR2 is FQGNSA in the germline V gene. The CDR3 is made up of 17 amino acids. Trimming removed 1 base from V and 2 bases from J; junction bases left unmatched: 11. CDR3: CASSLDSGSGLAYEQYF. The CDR3 region has the DNA TGTGCCAGCAGCTTAGATTCGGGTAGCGGGCTAGCCTACGAGCAGTACTTC.

This rearrangement joins TRBV10-3 to TRBJ1-3; D not certain. Trimming cost V 3 bases and J 0 bases, with 12 bases left between them. CDR3 length equals 16 residues. Germline values: CDR1 ENHRY, CDR2 SYGVKD. CDR3 sequence: CAISDPRTDSGNTIYF. The CDR3 nucleotides read TGTGCCATCAGTGACCCCAGGACGGACTCTGGAAACACCATATATTTT.

The chain employs TRBV19 and TRBJ1-2; 10 nucleotides match TRBD1. Germline V lookup: CDR1 LNHDA, CDR2 SQIVND (reference sequence). After removal of 5 bases from V and 3 bases from J, the junction contained 6 bases not matched to a gene. The CDR3 is 15 residues long. The chain's CDR3 is CASSVTGGADYGYTF. In nucleotides, the CDR3 is TGTGCCAGTAGTGTGACAGGGGGCGCGGACTATGGCTACACCTTC.

In its sample, this clone was seen once. V usage is TRBV5-6 and J usage is TRBJ2-5; D is undetermined. V lost 1 base, J lost 1 base, and 14 bases lay in between. This CDR3 region has 16 residues. In germline, CDR1 is SGHDT, CDR2 YYEEEE. The CDR3 sequence: CASSLILRPLQETQYF. The CDR3, as DNA: TGTGCCAGCAGCTTGATTTTGCGGCCCCTCCAAGAGACCCAGTACTTC.

The V gene is TRBV18, the J gene TRBJ1-5; D not resolved. The CDR3 is 15 residues long. Germline V gene sequence: CDR1 KGHSH, CDR2 LQKENI. V was clipped by 3 bases and J by 4 bases, with 13 bases between them. The CDR3 DNA follows: TGTGCCAGCTCACCCCCCCAGGCGAGGAATCAGCCCCAGCATTTT. As protein: CASSPPQARNQPQHF.

The chain links TRBV6-1 to TRBJ1-5; 12 bases map to TRBD1. The CDR3 has 17 amino acids. Per the germline V gene, CDR1 is MNHNS and CDR2 is SASEGT. After removal of 3 bases from V and 2 bases from J, the junction contained 5 bases not matched to a gene. This chain's CDR3 is CASSEGTGGRGNQPQHF. CDR3 nucleotides: TGTGCCAGCAGTGAGGGGACAGGGGGCCGGGGCAATCAGCCCCAGCATTTT.

The chain links TRBV4-3 to TRBJ2-1, with D unclear. In germline, CDR1 is LGHNA, CDR2 YSLEER. V lost 0 bases, J lost 9 bases, and 15 bases lay in between. This CDR3 has 15 amino acids. The DNA for the CDR3 is TGCGCCAGCAGCCAAGATGGCCGTCTGGGCAGTGAGCAGTTCTTC. This sequence encodes CASSQDGRLGSEQFF.

This sequence joins TRBV7-9 and TRBJ1-4, with a weak D call TRBD1 (6 bases). This CDR3 is built from 15 residues. Germline V lookup: CDR1 SEHNR, CDR2 FQNEAQ (reference sequence). V lost 0 bases and J 15 bases, leaving 20 bases between the germline ends. CDR3 in amino acids: CASSLAPRSPGHMFF. The CDR3 DNA sequence: TGTGCCAGCAGCTTAGCGCCCCGTTCCCCGGGACATATGTTTTTT.

The chain combines TRBV7-3 with TRBJ2-3; D gene uncertain. Germline lookup yields CDR1 SGHTA and CDR2 FQGTGA. V shed 4 bases and J shed 4 bases, with 15 bases lying between them. CDR3 length: 15 amino acids. Written as DNA, the CDR3 is TGTGCCAGCAGCTCCCCGACCCTGGCCCCAGATACGCAGTATTTT. Protein sequence: CASSSPTLAPDTQYF.

The rearrangement links TRBV5-1 to TRBJ2-5; 8 bases map to TRBD1. Germline assignment: CDR1 SGHRS and CDR2 YFSETQ. Germline trimming cut 7 bases from V and 4 bases from J; bases unmatched to any gene: 9. The CDR3 sequence is 14 residues long. As DNA, the CDR3 is TGCGCCAGCCGCCGACAGGGGAGGATAGAGACCCAGTACTTC. Protein product: CASRRQGRIETQYF. The full variable domain, its missing parts supplied by reference TRBV5-1 and TRBJ2-5, is KAGVTQTPRYLIKTRGQQVTLSCSPISGHRSVSWYQQTPGQGLQFLFEYFSETQRNKGNFPGRFSGRQFSNSRSEMNVSTLELGDSALYLCASRRQGRIETQYFGPGTRLLVL.

This chain joins TRBV30 and TRBJ1-3, with 8 nucleotides matching TRBD1. CDR1 and CDR2 from the germline V gene are GTSNPN and SVGIG (reference sequence). CDR3 size: 13 residues. J lost 15 bases, V lost 0 bases, and 10 bases had no gene match. The CDR3 coding sequence is TGTGCCTGGAGTGTACAAGGGACAGGAGCCCAATATTTT. Translating gives CAWSVQGTGAQYF.

The chain's CDR3 is CASGGQGAGETQYF. The CDR3 DNA follows: TGTGCCAGCGGGGGGCAGGGGGCTGGAGAGACCCAGTACTTC. The rearrangement joins TRBV5-6 to TRBJ2-5, with TRBD1 identical over 8 bases. CDR3 length equals 14 residues. V shed 7 bases, J shed 4 bases, and the junction held 9 bases outside the gene matches. The germline gives CDR1 SGHDT, CDR2 YYEEEE.

This sequence joins TRBV4-1 and TRBJ1-4; TRBD1 matches 8 bases. In germline, CDR1 is MGHRA, CDR2 YSYEKL. J was trimmed by 4 bases and V by 4 bases; bases with no gene match: 14. The CDR3 runs 18 residues. This CDR3 is CASSLTPDRAIGNEKLFF. In nucleotides, the CDR3 is TGCGCCAGCAGCCTTACCCCGGACAGGGCTATAGGTAATGAAAAACTGTTTTTT.

The chain couples TRBV11-2 to TRBJ1-2, with a possible D match to TRBD1 (5 bases). CDR1 is SGHAT, CDR2 FQNNGV, per germline. V was shortened by 1 base and J by 6 bases, with 9 bases between the two germline ends. The CDR3 has 13 residues. The CDR3 DNA sequence: TGTGCCAGCAGCTTAGGCGGGACTAATGGCTACACCTTC. This sequence encodes CASSLGGTNGYTF.

The genes are TRBV10-1 and TRBJ2-7; the D is unclear. The CDR3 has 12 residues. V was clipped by 9 bases and J by 6 bases, with 15 bases between them. Germline-derived CDR1 and CDR2 are WNHNN and SYGVQD (reference sequence). Written as DNA, the CDR3 is TGCGCCAGGGCACGATCATGTCGCGAGCAGTACTTC. It translates to CARARSCREQYF.

This chain uses TRBV5-1 with TRBJ2-1, with D tentatively TRBD2 (6 bases). In germline, CDR1 is SGHRS, CDR2 YFSETQ. CDR3 length: 15 residues. Trimming stripped 0 bases from V and 4 bases from J, with 11 bases between. The CDR3 coding sequence is TGCGCCAGCAGCTTGGCCGGCGGGGCGTACAATGAGCAGTTCTTC. This sequence encodes CASSLAGGAYNEQFF.

CDR3 coding DNA: TGTGCCAGCAGCTTACGTATCGGCACAGATACGCAGTATTTT. Translated, it gives CASSLRIGTDTQYF. This chain connects TRBV7-2 to TRBJ2-3; no clear D gene. Germline V CDR1 and CDR2: SGHTA, FQGNSA. This CDR3 contains 14 residues. Trimming left V 2 bases short and J 1 base short, with 7 bases between. The complete variable domain, with remaining parts taken from reference TRBV7-2 and TRBJ2-3, reads GAGVSQSPSNKVTEKGKDVELRCDPISGHTALYWYRQSLGQGLEFLIYFQGNSAPDKSGLPSDRFSAERTGGSVSTLTIQRTQQEDSAVYLCASSLRIGTDTQYFGPGTRLTVL.

This rearrangement joins TRBV5-1 to TRBJ1-2; a possible D gene is TRBD1 (6 bases). Germline V gives CDR1 SGHRS, CDR2 YFSETQ. Trimming shortened V by 3 bases and J by 3 bases, and 12 bases separated the two germline ends. The CDR3 consists of 14 residues. CDR3 in amino acids: CASSWGTMDYGYTF. The DNA for the CDR3 is TGCGCCAGCAGCTGGGGGACAATGGACTATGGCTACACCTTC.

The V and J genes are TRBV6-5 and TRBJ2-7; possible D gene TRBD1, 5 bases. V was pared by 2 bases and J by 2 bases, with 10 bases between. In germline, CDR1 is MNHEY, CDR2 SVGAGI. CDR3 length: 14 amino acids. In DNA, the CDR3 is TGTGCCAGCAGTTACAGCAGGGTGACCTACGAGCAGTACTTC. Its translation is CASSYSRVTYEQYF.

The rearrangement joins TRBV29-1 to TRBJ2-7, with D possibly matching TRBD2 (6 bases). The CDR3 is 13 amino acids. The V end was cut by 5 bases, the J end by 5 bases, with 16 bases between. The germline CDR1 and CDR2 sequences are SQVTM and ANQGSEA. The CDR3 reads CSVYVGGGDEQYF. The CDR3 DNA follows: TGCAGCGTTTACGTGGGGGGTGGGGACGAGCAGTACTTC.

This rearrangement joins TRBV7-9 to TRBJ1-2, with D perhaps matching TRBD1 (6 bases). The CDR3 sequence is 13 residues long. V was trimmed by 2 bases and J by 5 bases, leaving 9 bases between them. Germline V gives CDR1 SEHNR, CDR2 FQNEAQ (reference sequence). CDR3: CASSLQGWYGYTF. The DNA for the CDR3 is TGTGCCAGCAGCTTACAGGGGTGGTATGGCTACACCTTC.

The chain combines TRBV9 with TRBJ2-2, with unresolved D. V lost 4 bases to trimming and J lost 2 bases, with 9 bases between them. The CDR3 spans 14 residues. The germline V gene has CDR1 SGDLS and CDR2 YYNGEE. The CDR3 is CASSPRVNTGELFF. The CDR3 DNA is TGTGCCAGCAGCCCCCGTGTCAACACCGGGGAGCTGTTTTTT.

V and J are TRBV5-1 and TRBJ2-3; a weak D match, TRBD1 (5 bases). This CDR3 has 14 residues. Germline CDR1 is SGHRS and CDR2 is YFSETQ. V gave up 0 bases and J gave up 4 bases, with 9 bases separating them. The CDR3 region is CASSLVTGADTQYF. The CDR3 DNA is TGCGCCAGCAGCTTGGTAACAGGTGCAGATACGCAGTATTTT.

The V gene is TRBV5-1, the J gene TRBJ1-5, with TRBD1 matching 7 bases. Looked up from germline, CDR1 is SGHRS and CDR2 is YFSETQ. The CDR3 consists of 13 residues. Losses at the gene ends were 5 bases for V and 5 bases for J; bases not matched to a gene: 4. CDR3 loop: CASRPDRDQPQHF. In DNA form, the CDR3 reads TGCGCCAGCAGGCCAGACAGGGATCAGCCCCAGCATTTT.